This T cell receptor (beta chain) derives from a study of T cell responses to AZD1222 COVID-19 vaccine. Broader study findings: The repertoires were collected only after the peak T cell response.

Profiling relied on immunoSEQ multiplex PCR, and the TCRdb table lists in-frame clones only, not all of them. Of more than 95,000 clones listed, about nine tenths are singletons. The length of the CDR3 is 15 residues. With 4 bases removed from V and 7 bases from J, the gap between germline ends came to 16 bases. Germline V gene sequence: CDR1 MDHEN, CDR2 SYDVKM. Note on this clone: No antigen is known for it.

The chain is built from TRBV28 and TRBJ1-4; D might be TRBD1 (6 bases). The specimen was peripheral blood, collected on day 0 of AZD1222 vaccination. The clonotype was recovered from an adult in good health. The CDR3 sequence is CASSSPAGGFEKLFF. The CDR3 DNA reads TGTGCCAGCAGTTCCCCCGCTGGGGGCTTTGAAAAACTGTTTTTT.